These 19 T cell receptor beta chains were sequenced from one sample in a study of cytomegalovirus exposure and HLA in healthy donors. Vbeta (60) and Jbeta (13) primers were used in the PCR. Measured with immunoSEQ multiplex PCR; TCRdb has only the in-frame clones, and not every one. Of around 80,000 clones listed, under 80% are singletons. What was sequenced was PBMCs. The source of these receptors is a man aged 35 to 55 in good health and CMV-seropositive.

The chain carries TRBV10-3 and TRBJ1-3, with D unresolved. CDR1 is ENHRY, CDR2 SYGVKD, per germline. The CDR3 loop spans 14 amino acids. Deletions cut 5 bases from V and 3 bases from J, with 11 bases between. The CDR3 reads CAISPQKLGNTIYF. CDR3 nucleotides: TGTGCCATCAGTCCACAGAAACTTGGAAACACCATATATTTT.

The CDR3 DNA reads as TGTGCCTGGAGTGCCGGGACTAGCGGATCCTACGAGCAGTACTTC. Protein sequence: CAWSAGTSGSYEQYF. The chain recombines TRBV30 with TRBJ2-7; TRBD2 agrees at 11 bases. Germline-derived CDR1 and CDR2 are GTSNPN and SVGIG (reference sequence). This CDR3 comprises 15 residues. V gave up 1 base and J gave up 1 base; unmatched junction bases: 3. Full variable domain (rest looked up from reference TRBV30 and TRBJ2-7): SQTIHQWPATLVQPVGSPLSLECTVEGTSNPNLYWYRQAAGRGLQLLFYSVGIGQISSEVPQNLSASRPQDRQFILSSKKLLLSDSGFYLCAWSAGTSGSYEQYFGPGTRLTVT.

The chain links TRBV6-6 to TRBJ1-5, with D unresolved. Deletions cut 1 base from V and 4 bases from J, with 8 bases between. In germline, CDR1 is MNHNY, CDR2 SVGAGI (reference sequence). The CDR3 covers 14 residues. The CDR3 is CASSYYGVNQPQHF. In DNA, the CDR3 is TGTGCCAGCAGTTACTACGGAGTGAATCAGCCCCAGCATTTT.

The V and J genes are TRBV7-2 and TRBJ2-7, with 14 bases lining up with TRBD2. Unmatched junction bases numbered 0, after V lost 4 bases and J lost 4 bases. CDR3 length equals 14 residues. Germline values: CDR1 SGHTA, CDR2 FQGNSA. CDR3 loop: CASSWTSGRYEQYF. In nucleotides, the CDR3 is TGTGCCAGCAGCTGGACTAGCGGGAGGTACGAGCAGTACTTC.

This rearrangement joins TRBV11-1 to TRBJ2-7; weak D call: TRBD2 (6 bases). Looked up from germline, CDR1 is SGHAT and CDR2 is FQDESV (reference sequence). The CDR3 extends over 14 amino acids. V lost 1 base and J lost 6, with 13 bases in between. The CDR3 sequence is CASSLERRGTEQYF. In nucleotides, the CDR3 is TGTGCCAGCAGCTTAGAACGGCGGGGAACCGAGCAGTACTTC. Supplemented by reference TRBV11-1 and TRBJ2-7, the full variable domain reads EAEVAQSPRYKITEKSQAVAFWCDPISGHATLYWYRQILGQGPELLVQFQDESVVDDSQLPKDRFSAERLKGVDSTLKIQPAELGDSAMYLCASSLERRGTEQYFGPGTRLTVT.

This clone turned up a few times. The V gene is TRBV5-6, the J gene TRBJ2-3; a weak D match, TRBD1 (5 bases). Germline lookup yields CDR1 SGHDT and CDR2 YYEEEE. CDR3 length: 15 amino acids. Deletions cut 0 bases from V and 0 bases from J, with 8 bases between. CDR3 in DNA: TGTGCCAGCAGCTTGGCAGGGATTAGCACAGATACGCAGTATTTT. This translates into CASSLAGISTDTQYF.

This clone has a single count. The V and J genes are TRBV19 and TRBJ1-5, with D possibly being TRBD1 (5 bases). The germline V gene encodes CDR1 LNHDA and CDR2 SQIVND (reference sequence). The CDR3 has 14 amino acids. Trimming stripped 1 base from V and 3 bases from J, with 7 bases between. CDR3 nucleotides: TGTGCCAGTAGTATAGCGACAGACAATCAGCCCCAGCATTTT. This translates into CASSIATDNQPQHF.

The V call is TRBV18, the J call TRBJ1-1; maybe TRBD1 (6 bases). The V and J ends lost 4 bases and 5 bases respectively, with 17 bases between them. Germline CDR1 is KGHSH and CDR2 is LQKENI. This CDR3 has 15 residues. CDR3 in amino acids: CASSLGAGVETEAFF. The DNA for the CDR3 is TGTGCCAGCTCACTCGGGGCAGGGGTAGAAACTGAAGCTTTCTTT.

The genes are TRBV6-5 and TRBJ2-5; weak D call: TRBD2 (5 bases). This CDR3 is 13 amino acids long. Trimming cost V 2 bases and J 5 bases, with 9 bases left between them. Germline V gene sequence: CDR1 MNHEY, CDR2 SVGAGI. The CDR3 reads CASSYEGGETQYF. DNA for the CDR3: TGTGCCAGCAGTTACGAGGGCGGGGAGACCCAGTACTTC.

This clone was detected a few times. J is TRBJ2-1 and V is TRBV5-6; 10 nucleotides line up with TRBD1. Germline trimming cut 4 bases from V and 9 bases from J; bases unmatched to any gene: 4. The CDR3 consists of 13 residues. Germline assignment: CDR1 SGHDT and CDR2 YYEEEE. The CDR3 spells CASSPGQGSEQFF. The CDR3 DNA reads TGTGCCAGCAGCCCGGGACAGGGGAGTGAGCAGTTCTTC. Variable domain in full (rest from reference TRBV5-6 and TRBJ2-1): DAGVTQSPTHLIKTRGQQVTLRCSPKSGHDTVSWYQQALGQGPQFIFQYYEEEERQRGNFPDRFSGHQFPNYSSELNVNALLLGDSALYLCASSPGQGSEQFFGPGTRLTVL.

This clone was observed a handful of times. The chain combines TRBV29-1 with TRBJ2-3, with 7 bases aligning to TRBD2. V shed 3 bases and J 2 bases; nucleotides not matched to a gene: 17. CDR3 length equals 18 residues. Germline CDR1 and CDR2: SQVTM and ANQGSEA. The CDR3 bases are TGCAGCGTTGACGCGATGCCCGGGGGGATTCTCTCCACAGATACGCAGTATTTT. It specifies CSVDAMPGGILSTDTQYF.

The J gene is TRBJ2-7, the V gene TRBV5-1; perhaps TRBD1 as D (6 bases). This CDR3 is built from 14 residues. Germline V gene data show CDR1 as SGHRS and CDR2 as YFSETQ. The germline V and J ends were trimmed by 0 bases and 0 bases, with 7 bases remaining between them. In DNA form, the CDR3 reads TGCGCCAGCAGCTTGGGGACAGACTCCTACGAGCAGTACTTC. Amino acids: CASSLGTDSYEQYF.

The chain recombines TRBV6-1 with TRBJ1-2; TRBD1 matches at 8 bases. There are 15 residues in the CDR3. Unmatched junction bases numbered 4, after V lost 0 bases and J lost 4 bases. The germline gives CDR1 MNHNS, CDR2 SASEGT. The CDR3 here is CASSEAQGASYGYTF. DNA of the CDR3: TGTGCCAGCAGTGAAGCGCAGGGGGCCAGCTATGGCTACACCTTC.

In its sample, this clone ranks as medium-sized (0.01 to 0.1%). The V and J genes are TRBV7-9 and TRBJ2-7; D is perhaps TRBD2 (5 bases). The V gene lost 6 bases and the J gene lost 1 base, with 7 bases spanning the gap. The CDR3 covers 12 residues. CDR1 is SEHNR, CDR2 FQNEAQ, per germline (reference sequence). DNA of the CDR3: TGTGCCAGCAGGGGAGAATCCTACGAGCAGTACTTC. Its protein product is CASRGESYEQYF.

The CDR3 bases are TGTGCCAGCAGCTTAACCCTAGCGGAGGCGGATACGCAGTATTTT. This encodes CASSLTLAEADTQYF. The chain uses TRBV7-2 and TRBJ2-3; 7 bases align to TRBD2. The CDR3 contains 15 residues. The ends lost 2 bases at V and 6 bases at J; junction bases unmatched: 8. CDR1 is SGHTA and CDR2 is FQGNSA in the germline V gene.

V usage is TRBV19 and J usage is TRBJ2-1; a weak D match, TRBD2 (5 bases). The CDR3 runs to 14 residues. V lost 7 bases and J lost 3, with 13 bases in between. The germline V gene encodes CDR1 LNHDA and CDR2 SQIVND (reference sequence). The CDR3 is CASNPGFNYNEQFF. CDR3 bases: TGTGCCAGTAACCCGGGATTCAACTACAATGAGCAGTTCTTC. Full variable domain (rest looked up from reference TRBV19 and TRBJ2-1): DGGITQSPKYLFRKEGQNVTLSCEQNLNHDAMYWYRQDPGQGLRLIYYSQIVNDFQKGDIAEGYSVSREKKESFPLTVTSAQKNPTAFYLCASNPGFNYNEQFFGPGTRLTVL.

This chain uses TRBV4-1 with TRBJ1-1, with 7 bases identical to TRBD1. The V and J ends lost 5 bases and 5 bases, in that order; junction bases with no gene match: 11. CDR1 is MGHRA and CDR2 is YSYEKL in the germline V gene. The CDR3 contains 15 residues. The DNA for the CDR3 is TGCGCCAGCAGCTCTAGGGGGACAGAAGAAACTGAAGCTTTCTTT. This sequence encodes CASSSRGTEETEAFF.

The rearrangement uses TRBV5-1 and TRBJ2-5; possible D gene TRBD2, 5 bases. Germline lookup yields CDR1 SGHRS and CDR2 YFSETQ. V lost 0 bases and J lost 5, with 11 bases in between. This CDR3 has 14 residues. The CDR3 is CASSLARRVETQYF. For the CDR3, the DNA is TGCGCCAGCAGCTTGGCCCGGCGGGTGGAGACCCAGTACTTC.

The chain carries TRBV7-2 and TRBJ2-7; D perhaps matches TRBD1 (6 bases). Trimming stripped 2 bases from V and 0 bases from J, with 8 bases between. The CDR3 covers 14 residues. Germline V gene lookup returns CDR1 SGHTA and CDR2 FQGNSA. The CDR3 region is CASSLTGSSYEQYF. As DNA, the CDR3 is TGTGCCAGCAGCTTAACAGGGAGCTCCTACGAGCAGTACTTC.